The 8 T cell receptor beta chains below come from one sample, sequenced in a study of T cells after yellow fever vaccination. TCRdb reanalysed the 5' RACE reads using MiXCR and keeps one entry per CDR3 protein. The sample carries roughly 260,000 distinct CDR3 sequences, over 10% recorded once. This material consisted of CD4+ T cells sorted from PBMCs, taken 45 days after the yellow fever booster vaccination. The receptors were sampled from a man aged 25-45 years who received the YFV17D yellow fever vaccine.

The genes are TRBV7-2 and TRBJ2-7, with D possibly matching TRBD2 (5 bases). CDR1 and CDR2 (germline): SGHTA, FQGNSA. The CDR3 contains 14 residues. V was pared by 5 bases and J by 5 bases, with 16 bases between. The CDR3 loop is CASSVAGVLDEQYF. The CDR3 region has the DNA TGTGCCAGCAGCGTCGCCGGGGTTCTGGACGAGCAGTACTTC.

J is TRBJ2-1 and V is TRBV4-3; weak D call: TRBD2 (6 bases). Trimming removed 6 bases at V and 0 bases at J, with 15 bases between. Germline assignment: CDR1 LGHNA and CDR2 YSLEER. This CDR3 has 16 amino acids. The CDR3 sequence is CASRKSPGSSYNEQFF. CDR3 nucleotide sequence: TGCGCCAGCAGAAAGAGCCCCGGGAGCTCCTACAATGAGCAGTTCTTC.

This clonotype was seen more than once but under ten times. The gene calls are TRBV12-3 or TRBV12-4 and TRBJ2-7; D possibly matches TRBD1 or TRBD2 (5 bases each). The CDR3 spans 13 residues. Trimming shortened V by 11 bases and J by 0 bases, and 14 bases separated the two germline ends. CDR3: CASGGTVSYEQYF. CDR3 bases: TGTGCCTCCGGTGGGACGGTCTCCTACGAGCAGTACTTC.

The table lists this clonotype with many counts. The chain's CDR3 is CSAILAGGETQYF. The CDR3 DNA reads as TGCAGTGCTATCCTAGCGGGAGGTGAGACCCAGTACTTC. The V and J genes are TRBV20-1 and TRBJ2-5; TRBD2 agrees at 11 bases. The ends lost 4 bases at V and 5 bases at J; junction bases unmatched: 3. The germline gives CDR1 DFQATT, CDR2 SNEGSKA (reference sequence). CDR3 length equals 13 residues.

This clonotype was seen at least ten times. The gene calls are TRBV10-3 and TRBJ2-1; D possibly corresponds to TRBD2 (7 bases). Germline CDR1 ENHRY, CDR2 SYGVKD. This CDR3 spans 16 amino acids. Between the trimmed V and J ends, which lost 6 bases and 7 bases, there was a span of 22 bases. In DNA, the CDR3 is TGTGCCATCAGCGCGGGGGAACAGGGCCTATCAAATGAGCAGTTCTTC. Its translation: CAISAGEQGLSNEQFF.

The J gene is TRBJ2-1, the V gene TRBV5-1, with 9 bases aligning to TRBD2. The CDR3 is 17 amino acids. With V trimmed by 6 bases and J by 8 bases, 18 bases remained unmatched. Germline V lookup: CDR1 SGHRS, CDR2 YFSETQ. The CDR3 sequence is CASNPRIAGGPSDEQFF. CDR3 DNA sequence: TGCGCCAGCAACCCGAGGATTGCGGGAGGGCCTTCGGATGAGCAGTTCTTC.

This sequence joins TRBV7-2 and TRBJ2-3; unclear D gene. V was pared by 4 bases and J by 3 bases, with 8 bases between. The CDR3 spans 13 residues. Germline CDR1 reads SGHTA; CDR2 reads FQGNSA. The CDR3 spells CASSSYTTDTQYF. The CDR3 DNA follows: TGTGCCAGCAGCTCATACACGACAGATACGCAGTATTTT.

This chain connects TRBV19 to TRBJ2-2; 8 bases are shared with TRBD1. Germline V gives CDR1 LNHDA, CDR2 SQIVND (reference sequence). Germline trimming cut 5 bases from V and 0 bases from J; bases unmatched to any gene: 2. The CDR3 runs 15 residues. In nucleotides, the CDR3 is TGTGCCAGTAGTTCGACAGGGGCGAACACCGGGGAGCTGTTTTTT. Amino acids: CASSSTGANTGELFF.